Listed below are T cell receptor beta chains from one sample, sequenced in a study of OX40 agonist ivuxolimab in advanced cancers. The table came from immunoSEQ multiplex PCR; TCRdb's copy has only in-frame clones and leaves some out. In the table there are roughly 79,000 clones, roughly 85% of which are singletons. This specimen was CD4+ or CD8+ T cells sorted from blood, taken in a trial of the OX40 agonist ivuxolimab. The receptors stem from an adult with an advanced solid tumor such as melanoma, head and neck, liver or kidney cancer. Each CDR3 is given with its conserved first and last residue. A D gene is named only where the DNA matches it firmly. Clone size, where shown, is once, few, many, or a class for clones that have expanded.

v_gene: TRBV11-2; d_gene: .; abundance: few; j_gene: TRBJ2-7; CDR3aa: CASSGSDRRVQYF; CDR3nt: TGTGCCAGCAGCGGATCGGACAGGAGGGTGCAGTACTTC
v_gene: TRBV5-1; d_gene: TRBD1; abundance: .; j_gene: TRBJ2-3; CDR3aa: CASSGDRGDTQYF; CDR3nt: TGCGCCAGCAGCGGGGACAGGGGTGATACGCAGTATTTT
v_gene: TRBV9; d_gene: TRBD1; abundance: .; j_gene: TRBJ2-7; CDR3aa: CASSFGGTGLEQYF; CDR3nt: TGTGCCAGCAGCTTTGGAGGGACAGGGCTCGAGCAGTACTTC
v_gene: TRBV9; d_gene: TRBD2; abundance: .; j_gene: TRBJ2-1; CDR3aa: CASSVDLAGDYNEQFF; CDR3nt: TGTGCCAGCAGCGTAGATCTAGCGGGGGATTACAATGAGCAGTTCTTC
v_gene: TRBV2; d_gene: .; abundance: .; j_gene: TRBJ2-5; CDR3aa: CASSGGLDKQYF; CDR3nt: TGTGCCAGCAGTGGGGGGCTCGACAAGCAGTACTTC
v_gene: TRBV27; d_gene: .; abundance: once; j_gene: TRBJ1-4; CDR3aa: CASSLGTDRGSNEKLFF; CDR3nt: TGTGCCAGCAGTTTAGGAACCGACCGGGGGAGTAATGAAAAACTGTTTTTT
v_gene: TRBV5-5; d_gene: TRBD2; abundance: .; j_gene: TRBJ2-7; CDR3aa: CASSTSGTSEWEQYF; CDR3nt: TGTGCCAGCAGCACGTCCGGGACTAGCGAGTGGGAGCAGTACTTC
v_gene: TRBV2; d_gene: TRBD2; abundance: .; j_gene: TRBJ2-1; CDR3aa: CASREGQGGLAGYNEQFF; CDR3nt: TGTGCCAGCAGGGAGGGACAGGGGGGACTAGCGGGGTACAATGAGCAGTTCTTC
v_gene: TRBV27; d_gene: TRBD1; abundance: .; j_gene: TRBJ2-3; CDR3aa: CASSLSGQDTDTQYF; CDR3nt: TGTGCCAGCAGTTTATCGGGACAGGACACAGATACGCAGTATTTT
v_gene: TRBV2; d_gene: TRBD1; abundance: .; j_gene: TRBJ2-3; CDR3aa: CASILRTGGMGTDTQYF; CDR3nt: TGTGCCAGCATTTTAAGGACAGGGGGGATGGGCACAGATACGCAGTATTTT
v_gene: TRBV6-1; d_gene: TRBD1; abundance: .; j_gene: TRBJ1-4; CDR3aa: CASSEPGTGNEKLFF; CDR3nt: TGTGCCAGCAGTGAACCAGGGACAGGGAATGAAAAACTGTTTTTT
v_gene: TRBV28; d_gene: TRBD2; abundance: .; j_gene: TRBJ2-7; CDR3aa: CASSPSTGTSGTYEQYF; CDR3nt: TGTGCCAGCAGCCCTTCCACCGGGACTAGCGGGACCTACGAGCAGTACTTC
v_gene: TRBV7-9; d_gene: .; abundance: .; j_gene: TRBJ2-7; CDR3aa: CASSYQSPALEQYF; CDR3nt: TGTGCCAGCAGCTACCAAAGTCCGGCCTTGGAGCAGTACTTC
v_gene: TRBV6-1; d_gene: TRBD1; abundance: .; j_gene: TRBJ2-7; CDR3aa: CASSEVGWGQDREQYF; CDR3nt: TGTGCCAGCAGTGAAGTTGGTTGGGGACAGGACCGGGAGCAGTACTTC
v_gene: TRBV28; d_gene: .; abundance: .; j_gene: TRBJ1-4; CDR3aa: CAWGRPDEKLFF; CDR3nt: TGTGCCTGGGGAAGGCCGGATGAAAAACTGTTTTTT
v_gene: TRBV28; d_gene: .; abundance: .; j_gene: TRBJ2-7; CDR3aa: CASTLGGDRYEQYF; CDR3nt: TGTGCCAGCACCTTGGGAGGAGACAGGTACGAGCAGTACTTC
v_gene: TRBV5-6; d_gene: .; abundance: .; j_gene: TRBJ2-7; CDR3aa: CASSLGDPLEQYF; CDR3nt: TGTGCCAGCTCCTTGGGCGACCCCCTCGAGCAGTACTTC
v_gene: TRBV5-1; d_gene: TRBD1; abundance: .; j_gene: TRBJ2-7; CDR3aa: CASSSQGSSYEQYF; CDR3nt: TGCGCCAGCAGCTCACAGGGGTCCTCCTACGAGCAGTACTTC
v_gene: TRBV7-6; d_gene: .; abundance: .; j_gene: TRBJ2-6; CDR3aa: CASSLTGANVLTF; CDR3nt: TGTGCCAGCAGCCTAACTGGGGCCAACGTCCTGACTTTC
v_gene: TRBV5-4; d_gene: TRBD1; abundance: .; j_gene: TRBJ2-7; CDR3aa: CASSRDRSSYEQYF; CDR3nt: TGTGCCAGCAGCCGGGACAGGAGCTCCTACGAGCAGTACTTC
v_gene: TRBV29-1; d_gene: TRBD1; abundance: few; j_gene: TRBJ1-2; CDR3aa: CSVAGTGDSNYGYTF; CDR3nt: TGCAGCGTCGCCGGGACAGGAGATTCTAACTATGGCTACACCTTC
v_gene: TRBV6-1; d_gene: .; abundance: .; j_gene: TRBJ2-7; CDR3aa: CASSENRAYEQYF; CDR3nt: TGTGCCAGCAGTGAGAACAGGGCCTACGAGCAGTACTTC
v_gene: TRBV27; d_gene: TRBD1; abundance: .; j_gene: TRBJ1-1; CDR3aa: CASSVQGTTSGGTEAFF; CDR3nt: TGTGCCAGCAGTGTACAGGGGACCACATCGGGGGGCACTGAAGCTTTCTTT
v_gene: TRBV29-1; d_gene: .; abundance: once; j_gene: TRBJ1-4; CDR3aa: CSVGEGATNEKLFF; CDR3nt: TGCAGCGTTGGAGAAGGAGCAACTAATGAAAAACTGTTTTTT
v_gene: TRBV5-4; d_gene: TRBD2; abundance: .; j_gene: TRBJ2-1; CDR3aa: CASSPSGGSIYEQFF; CDR3nt: TGTGCCAGCAGCCCGTCGGGCGGGAGCATCTATGAGCAGTTCTTC